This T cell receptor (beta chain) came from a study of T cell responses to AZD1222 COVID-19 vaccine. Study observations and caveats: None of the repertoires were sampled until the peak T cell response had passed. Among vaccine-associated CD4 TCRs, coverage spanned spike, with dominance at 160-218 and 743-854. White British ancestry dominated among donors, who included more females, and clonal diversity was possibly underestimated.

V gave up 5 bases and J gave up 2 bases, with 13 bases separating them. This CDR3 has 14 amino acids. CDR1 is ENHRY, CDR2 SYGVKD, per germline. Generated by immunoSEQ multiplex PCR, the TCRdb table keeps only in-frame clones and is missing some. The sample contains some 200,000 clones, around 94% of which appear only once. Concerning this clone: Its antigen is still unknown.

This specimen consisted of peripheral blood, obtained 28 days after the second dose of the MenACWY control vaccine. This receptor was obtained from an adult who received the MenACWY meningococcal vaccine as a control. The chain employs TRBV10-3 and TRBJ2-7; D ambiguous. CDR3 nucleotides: TGTGCCATCAGTCCACCGAGACCGCCCTACGAGCAGTACTTC. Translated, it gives CAISPPRPPYEQYF.